These 10 T cell receptor beta chains were all obtained from the same sample, sequenced in a study of blood T cell repertoires in COVID-19 (dated by TCRdb to about 2020). The method behind the library was the immunoSEQ multiplex PCR assay. Imported from immuneACCESS, the table was reduced by TCRdb to in-frame sequences with V and J called. These copies leave out some clones; in studies compared against another copy, an unresolved V gene accounts for under half, and the cause of the remainder is not known. The sample yields approximately 270,000 clones; roughly 80% were counted once. Clones ranked in the top ten supply 15% to 19% of the sample. Sequencing was carried out using peripheral blood. The receptors were gathered from a person between 65 and 79 years old with COVID-19, enrolled during active disease.

This clone was seen just once. The J gene is TRBJ2-2, the V gene TRBV6-5; either TRBD1 or TRBD2 may supply D (5 bases each). Trimming cost V 4 bases and J 2 bases, with 14 bases left between them. The CDR3 is 16 amino acids. Germline V gene data show CDR1 as MNHEY and CDR2 as SVGAGI. The CDR3 protein is CASSFSGSGNTGELFF. In DNA form, the CDR3 reads TGTGCCAGCAGTTTCTCAGGGAGCGGTAACACCGGGGAGCTGTTTTTT.

CDR3 loop: CASSQDTRPAGEAFF. CDR3 bases: TGTGCCAGCAGCCAAGATACACGTCCGGCCGGGGAAGCTTTCTTT. The V and J genes are TRBV4-2 and TRBJ1-1; unclear D gene. This CDR3 comprises 15 residues. The V end lost 0 bases, the J end lost 8 bases, and 16 bases lay between the germline ends. The germline gives CDR1 LGHNA, CDR2 YNFKEQ.

V and J are TRBV20-1 and TRBJ2-2; TRBD1 matches at 11 bases. The germline V gene has CDR1 DFQATT and CDR2 SNEGSKA (reference sequence). V shed 3 bases and J 5 bases; nucleotides not matched to a gene: 2. The CDR3 is 14 amino acids. The DNA of the CDR3 is TGCAGTGCTAGTGGACAGGGGGCTACCGGGGAGCTGTTTTTT. It codes for CSASGQGATGELFF.

There are a few counts of this clone. This chain connects TRBV7-8 to TRBJ2-5; 15 bases align to TRBD2. The CDR3 has 18 residues. With 0 bases clipped from V and 4 bases from J, the junction kept 6 bases outside the gene matches. From germline, CDR1 is SGHVS and CDR2 FQNEAQ. CDR3: CASSLARPGLAGGETQYF. DNA for the CDR3: TGTGCCAGCAGCTTAGCAAGACCGGGACTAGCGGGGGGAGAGACCCAGTACTTC. Together with reference TRBV7-8 and TRBJ2-5, the CDR3 gives the full variable domain: GAGVSQSPRYKVAKRGQDVALRCDPISGHVSLFWYQQALGQGPEFLTYFQNEAQLDKSGLPSDRFFAERPEGSVSTLKIQRTQQEDSAVYLCASSLARPGLAGGETQYFGPGTRLLVL.

The rearrangement uses TRBV7-8 and TRBJ2-2; no clear D. Per germline, CDR1 SGHVS and CDR2 FQNEAQ. The V end was cut by 6 bases, the J end by 5 bases, with 16 bases between. The CDR3 has 15 residues. The CDR3: CASSYTTGVTGELFF. The CDR3 DNA is TGTGCCAGCAGTTATACGACGGGTGTAACCGGGGAGCTGTTTTTT.

This rearrangement joins TRBV12-3 or TRBV12-4 to TRBJ1-4; D remains unclear. V lost 6 bases and J 4 bases, leaving 3 bases between the germline ends. The CDR3 spans 11 residues. The CDR3 loop is CASSRNEKLFF. The CDR3 DNA reads as TGTGCCAGCAGCCGTAATGAAAAACTGTTTTTT.

This clone showed up just once. The chain carries TRBV12-3 or TRBV12-4 and TRBJ1-6; a weak D match, TRBD1 (6 bases). V was cut by 6 bases and J by 7 bases, with 10 bases left in between. CDR3 size: 13 residues. Here the CDR3 reads CASRDSENSPLHF. In DNA form, the CDR3 reads TGTGCCAGCAGGGACAGCGAGAATTCACCCCTCCACTTT.

The chain has TRBV5-6 and TRBJ1-6, with TRBD1 as a possible D gene (6 bases). Germline lookup yields CDR1 SGHDT and CDR2 YYEEEE. The germline V and J ends were trimmed by 1 base and 0 bases, with 17 bases remaining between them. CDR3 length equals 19 residues. The chain's CDR3 is CASSLRWQGKSSYNSPLHF. The DNA for the CDR3 is TGTGCCAGCAGCTTGAGGTGGCAGGGGAAGAGCTCCTATAATTCACCCCTCCACTTT. Variable domain in full (rest from reference TRBV5-6 and TRBJ1-6): DAGVTQSPTHLIKTRGQQVTLRCSPKSGHDTVSWYQQALGQGPQFIFQYYEEEERQRGNFPDRFSGHQFPNYSSELNVNALLLGDSALYLCASSLRWQGKSSYNSPLHFGNGTRLTVT.

This clone occurred a few times. The rearrangement links TRBV28 to TRBJ1-1; no firm D call. Between the trimmed V and J ends, which lost 5 bases and 6 bases, there was a span of 16 bases. CDR3 size: 14 residues. Germline lookup yields CDR1 MDHEN and CDR2 SYDVKM. Here the CDR3 DNA reads TGTGCCAGCAGTGCCATATATATCGGGGCTGAAGCTTTCTTT. Its translation: CASSAIYIGAEAFF.

This rearrangement joins TRBV11-2 to TRBJ1-1; D is unresolved. The CDR3 spans 14 residues. Per the germline V gene, CDR1 is SGHAT and CDR2 is FQNNGV. V lost 7 bases and J lost 5, with 17 bases in between. The CDR3 bases are TGTGCCAGCACACCGACCGGGGATTGGACTGAAGCTTTCTTT. This codes for CASTPTGDWTEAFF.